This T cell receptor (beta chain) was captured by sequencing in a study of response to subunit inactivated influenza vaccine. Ten or more counts support this clonotype. MiXCR, run by TCRdb on the RT-PCR reads, gives a single entry per CDR3 protein. The repertoire holds about 160,000 distinct CDR3 sequences, with approximately 11% as singletons. CDR3 length equals 14 residues. The trim removed 3 bases at V and 6 bases at J, leaving 9 bases unmatched. Germline V lookup: CDR1 SQVTM, CDR2 ANQGSEA. This clonotype was obtained from a man aged 50-59 years who received an inactivated influenza vaccine. V usage is TRBV29-1 and J usage is TRBJ2-3; 7 nucleotides line up with TRBD2. The specimen comprised non-naive T cells sorted from PBMCs, sampled 40 to 50 days after vaccination. This CDR3 is CSVDSSGLLDTQYF. DNA of the CDR3: TGCAGCGTTGATTCTAGCGGCCTTCTGGATACGCAGTATTTT.